The 8 T cell receptor beta chains below all came from one sample that was sequenced in a study of blood T cell repertoires in COVID-19. Produced via immunoSEQ multiplex PCR; TCRdb's table is partial and in-frame only. The repertoire consists of about 200,000 clones, with around 83% occurring once and the leading ten covering roughly a tenth. The sample was peripheral blood. The receptors were sampled from a man aged 50 to 59 with active or convalescent COVID-19.

A single count supports this clone. In DNA, the CDR3 is TGTGCCAGTACTCCGGGACAGGGGGCTTACTATGGCTACACCTTC. Its protein product is CASTPGQGAYYGYTF. J is TRBJ1-2 and V is TRBV19, with 12 nucleotides matching TRBD1. Germline trimming cut 7 bases from V and 3 bases from J; bases unmatched to any gene: 6. CDR3 length: 15 amino acids. Germline loops: CDR1 LNHDA, CDR2 SQIVND (reference sequence).

CDR3 sequence (DNA): TGTGCCAGTAGTATCGGGGAACCGATGATAGCGGGAGGGCCACGCGCCGGGGAGCTGTTTTTT. Translation: CASSIGEPMIAGGPRAGELFF. The gene calls are TRBV19 and TRBJ2-2; the match to TRBD2 covers 11 bases. The germline V gene encodes CDR1 LNHDA and CDR2 SQIVND (reference sequence). This CDR3 spans 21 amino acids. Trimming cost V 3 bases and J 6 bases; bases outside gene matches: 21.

The chain recombines TRBV7-3 with TRBJ2-7, with D possibly TRBD1 on 6 matching bases. The CDR3 runs to 14 residues. CDR1 is SGHTA and CDR2 is FQGTGA in the germline V gene. V lost 5 bases and J 6 bases, leaving 17 bases between the germline ends. The CDR3 sequence: CASSPGQGRSEQYF. The CDR3 coding sequence is TGTGCCAGCAGCCCTGGGCAGGGGCGCAGCGAGCAGTACTTC.

The V call is TRBV5-1, the J call TRBJ2-1, with TRBD1 matching 8 bases. J was trimmed by 1 base and V by 3 bases; bases with no gene match: 6. Per the germline V gene, CDR1 is SGHRS and CDR2 is YFSETQ. The CDR3 runs 16 residues. CDR3 sequence (DNA): TGCGCCAGCAGCTCGGACAGGGTTGTGTCCTACAATGAGCAGTTCTTC. Encoded protein: CASSSDRVVSYNEQFF.

The chain joins TRBV7-3 to TRBJ2-3, with TRBD2 matching over 10 bases. The CDR3 has 17 residues. Unmatched junction bases numbered 9, after V lost 2 bases and J lost 4 bases. Germline assignment: CDR1 SGHTA and CDR2 FQGTGA. For the CDR3, the DNA is TGTGCCAGCAGCTTACTAGCGGGAGACCCCCCGGCAGATACGCAGTATTTT. Translation: CASSLLAGDPPADTQYF.

The gene calls are TRBV6-5 and TRBJ2-2, with TRBD2 matching 8 bases. V shed 8 bases and J 5 bases; nucleotides not matched to a gene: 10. Germline CDR1 and CDR2: MNHEY and SVGAGI. The CDR3 spans 15 residues. The CDR3 protein is CASLSLAGPTGELFF. CDR3 nucleotides: TGTGCCAGCCTCTCTCTAGCGGGTCCAACCGGGGAGCTGTTTTTT.

This chain connects TRBV19 to TRBJ1-1, with 7 bases matching TRBD1. The CDR3 length is 14 residues. The ends lost 5 bases at V and 4 bases at J; junction bases unmatched: 7. Germline V gene sequence: CDR1 LNHDA, CDR2 SQIVND (reference sequence). The CDR3: CASSVDRDRTEAFF. The DNA for the CDR3 is TGTGCCAGTAGTGTCGACAGGGATCGCACTGAAGCTTTCTTT.

The rearrangement joins TRBV5-6 to TRBJ2-3; 12 positions agree with TRBD2. Per the germline V gene, CDR1 is SGHDT and CDR2 is YYEEEE. V gave up 4 bases and J gave up 2 bases; unmatched junction bases: 5. The CDR3 has 16 amino acids. DNA for the CDR3: TGTGCCAGCAGCCCTGGACTAGCGGGACTCACAGATACGCAGTATTTT. Translation: CASSPGLAGLTDTQYF. The entire variable domain, with the rest obtained from reference TRBV5-6 and TRBJ2-3, is as follows: DAGVTQSPTHLIKTRGQQVTLRCSPKSGHDTVSWYQQALGQGPQFIFQYYEEEERQRGNFPDRFSGHQFPNYSSELNVNALLLGDSALYLCASSPGLAGLTDTQYFGPGTRLTVL.